The T cell receptor (beta chain) under discussion was sequenced for a study of identical twins. Healthy Caucasians, and only they, were the donors. The study, taken as a whole, reports: Whereas memory repertoires showed no such difference, abundant cord blood beta clonotypes carried fewer insertions.

The table lists this clonotype with a count of one. Antigen: not known. The germline V gene encodes CDR1 SNHLY and CDR2 FYNNEI. V was shortened by 2 bases and J by 1 base, with 18 bases between the two germline ends. This CDR3 spans 19 amino acids. Template switching created a universal primer site, and the cDNA included unique molecular identifiers. TCRdb itself ran the 5' RACE reads through MiXCR, one entry per CDR3 protein. The data contain roughly 570,000 distinct CDR3 sequences, just under 10% of them singletons. The data also belong to a second study, concerning yellow fever vaccine responses in identical twins.

Source material: PBMCs. The clonotype originates from a woman aged 18-29 years in good health. This chain links TRBV2 with TRBJ2-6; D is perhaps TRBD1 or TRBD2 (5 bases each). The CDR3 sequence: CASSERDPIDMSGANVLTF. CDR3 bases: TGTGCCAGCAGTGAAAGGGACCCTATAGACATGTCTGGGGCCAACGTCCTGACTTTC.